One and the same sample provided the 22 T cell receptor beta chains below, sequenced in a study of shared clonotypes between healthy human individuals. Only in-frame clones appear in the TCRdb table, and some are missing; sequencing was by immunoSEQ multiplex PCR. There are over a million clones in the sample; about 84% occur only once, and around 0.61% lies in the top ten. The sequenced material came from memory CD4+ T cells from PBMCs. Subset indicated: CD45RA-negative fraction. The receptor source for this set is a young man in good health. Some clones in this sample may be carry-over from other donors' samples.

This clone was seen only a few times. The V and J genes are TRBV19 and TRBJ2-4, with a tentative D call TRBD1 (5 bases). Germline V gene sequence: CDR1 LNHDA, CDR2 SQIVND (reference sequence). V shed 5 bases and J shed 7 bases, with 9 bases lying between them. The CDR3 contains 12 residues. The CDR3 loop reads CASSPRQNIQYF. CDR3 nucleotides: TGTGCCAGTAGTCCACGACAGAACATTCAGTACTTC.

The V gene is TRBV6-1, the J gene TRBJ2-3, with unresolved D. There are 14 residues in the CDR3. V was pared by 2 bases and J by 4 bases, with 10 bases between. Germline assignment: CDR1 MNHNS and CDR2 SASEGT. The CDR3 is CASSEYWAADTQYF. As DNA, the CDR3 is TGTGCCAGCAGTGAATACTGGGCCGCAGATACGCAGTATTTT.

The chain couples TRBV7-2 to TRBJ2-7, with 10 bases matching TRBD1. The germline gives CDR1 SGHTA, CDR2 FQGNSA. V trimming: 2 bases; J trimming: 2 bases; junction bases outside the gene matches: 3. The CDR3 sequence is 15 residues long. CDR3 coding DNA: TGTGCCAGCAGCTTATGGACAGGGGGGACCTACGAGCAGTACTTC. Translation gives CASSLWTGGTYEQYF.

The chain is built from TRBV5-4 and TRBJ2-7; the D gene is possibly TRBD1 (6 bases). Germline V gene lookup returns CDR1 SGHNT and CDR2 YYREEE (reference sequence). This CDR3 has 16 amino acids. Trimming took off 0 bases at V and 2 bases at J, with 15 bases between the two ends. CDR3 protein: CASSLAPVGATYEQYF. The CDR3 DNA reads TGTGCCAGCAGCTTGGCCCCTGTGGGGGCGACCTACGAGCAGTACTTC.

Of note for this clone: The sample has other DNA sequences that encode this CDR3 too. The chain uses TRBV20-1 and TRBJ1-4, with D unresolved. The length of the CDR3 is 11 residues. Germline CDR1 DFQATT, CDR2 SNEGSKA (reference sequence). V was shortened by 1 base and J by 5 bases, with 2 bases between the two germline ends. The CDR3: CSARGNEKLFF. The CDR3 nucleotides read TGCAGTGCTAGAGGGAATGAAAAACTGTTTTTT.

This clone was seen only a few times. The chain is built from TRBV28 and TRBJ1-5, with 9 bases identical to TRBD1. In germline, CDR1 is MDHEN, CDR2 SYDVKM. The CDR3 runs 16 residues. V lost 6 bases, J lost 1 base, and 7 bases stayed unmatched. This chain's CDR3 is CASSRTGGESNQPQHF. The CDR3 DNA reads TGTGCCAGCAGCCGTACAGGGGGCGAGAGCAATCAGCCCCAGCATTTT.

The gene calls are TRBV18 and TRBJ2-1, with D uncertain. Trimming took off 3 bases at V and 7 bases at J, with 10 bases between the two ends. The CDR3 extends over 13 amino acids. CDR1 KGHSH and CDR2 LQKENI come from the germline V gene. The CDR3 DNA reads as TGTGCCAGCTCACCTCCACTGGGGAATGAGCAGTTCTTC. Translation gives CASSPPLGNEQFF.

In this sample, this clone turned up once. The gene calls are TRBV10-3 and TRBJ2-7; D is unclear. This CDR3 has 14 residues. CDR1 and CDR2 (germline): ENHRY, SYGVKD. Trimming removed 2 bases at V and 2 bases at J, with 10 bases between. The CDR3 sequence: CAISEGILTYEQYF. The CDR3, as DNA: TGTGCCATCAGTGAGGGGATCCTAACCTACGAGCAGTACTTC.

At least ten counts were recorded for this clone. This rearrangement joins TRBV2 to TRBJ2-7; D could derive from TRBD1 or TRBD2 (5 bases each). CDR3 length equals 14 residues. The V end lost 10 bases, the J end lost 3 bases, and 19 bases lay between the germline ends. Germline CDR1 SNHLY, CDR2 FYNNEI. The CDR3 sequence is CATRSGPRNYEQYF. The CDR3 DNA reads TGTGCCACCAGGTCGGGGCCACGGAACTACGAGCAGTACTTC.

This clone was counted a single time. This CDR3 reads CASRSRGTGSGGEQFF. The CDR3 nucleotides are TGCGCCAGCAGATCCCGCGGGACGGGGTCTGGCGGTGAGCAGTTCTTC. J is TRBJ2-1 and V is TRBV5-1; D is perhaps TRBD2 (6 bases). Germline V gene sequence: CDR1 SGHRS, CDR2 YFSETQ. CDR3 length equals 16 residues. V dropped 5 bases and J dropped 9 bases, with 24 bases sitting between them.

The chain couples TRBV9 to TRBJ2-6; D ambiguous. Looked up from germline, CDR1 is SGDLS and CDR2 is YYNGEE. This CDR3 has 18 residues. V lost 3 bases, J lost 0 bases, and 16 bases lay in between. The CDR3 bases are TGTGCCAGCAGCGAACCCTGGGATTTAGGCTCTGGGGCCAACGTCCTGACTTTC. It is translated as CASSEPWDLGSGANVLTF.

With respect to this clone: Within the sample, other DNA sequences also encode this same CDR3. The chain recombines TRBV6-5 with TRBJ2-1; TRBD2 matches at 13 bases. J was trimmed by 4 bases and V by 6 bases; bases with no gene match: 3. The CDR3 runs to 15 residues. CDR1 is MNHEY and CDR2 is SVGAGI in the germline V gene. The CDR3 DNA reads TGTGCCAGCAGACTAGCGGGAGGGACGTACAATGAGCAGTTCTTC. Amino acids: CASRLAGGTYNEQFF.

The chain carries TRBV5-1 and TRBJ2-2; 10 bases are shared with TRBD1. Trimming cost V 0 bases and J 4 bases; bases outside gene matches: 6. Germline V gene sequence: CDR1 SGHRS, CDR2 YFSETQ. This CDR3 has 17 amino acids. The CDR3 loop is CASSLAGTGDVTGELFF. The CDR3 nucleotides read TGCGCCAGCAGCTTGGCCGGGACAGGGGACGTCACCGGGGAGCTGTTTTTT.

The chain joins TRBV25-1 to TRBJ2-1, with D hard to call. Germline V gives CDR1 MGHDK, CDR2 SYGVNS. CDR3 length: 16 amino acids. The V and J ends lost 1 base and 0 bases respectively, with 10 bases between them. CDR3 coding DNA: TGTGCCAGCAGTGAATCGTTGGAAAGCTCCTACAATGAGCAGTTCTTC. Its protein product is CASSESLESSYNEQFF.

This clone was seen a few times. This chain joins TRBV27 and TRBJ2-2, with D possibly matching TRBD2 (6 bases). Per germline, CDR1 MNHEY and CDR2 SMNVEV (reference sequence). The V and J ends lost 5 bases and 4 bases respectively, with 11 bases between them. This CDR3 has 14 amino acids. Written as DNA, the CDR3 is TGTGCCAGCAGTCGGGGGTCTCTCACCGGGGAGCTGTTTTTT. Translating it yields CASSRGSLTGELFF.

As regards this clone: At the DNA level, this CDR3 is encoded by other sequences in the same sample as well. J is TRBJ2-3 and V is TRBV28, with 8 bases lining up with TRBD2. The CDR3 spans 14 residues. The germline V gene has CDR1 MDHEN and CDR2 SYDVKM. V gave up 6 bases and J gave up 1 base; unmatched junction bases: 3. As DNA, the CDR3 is TGTGCCAGCAGAACGGGGGGGGGCACAGATACGCAGTATTTT. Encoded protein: CASRTGGGTDTQYF.

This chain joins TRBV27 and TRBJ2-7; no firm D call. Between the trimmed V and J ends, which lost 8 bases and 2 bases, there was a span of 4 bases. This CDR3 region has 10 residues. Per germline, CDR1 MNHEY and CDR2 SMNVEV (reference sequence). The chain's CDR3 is CASLPYEQYF. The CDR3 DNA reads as TGTGCCAGCCTGCCCTACGAGCAGTACTTC.

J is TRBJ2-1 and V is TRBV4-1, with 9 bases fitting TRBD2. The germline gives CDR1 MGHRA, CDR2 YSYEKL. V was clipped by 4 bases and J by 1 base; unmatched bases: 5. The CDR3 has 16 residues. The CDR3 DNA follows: TGCGCCAGCAGCCGCGCCCTAGCGGGGTCCTACAATGAGCAGTTCTTC. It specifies CASSRALAGSYNEQFF.

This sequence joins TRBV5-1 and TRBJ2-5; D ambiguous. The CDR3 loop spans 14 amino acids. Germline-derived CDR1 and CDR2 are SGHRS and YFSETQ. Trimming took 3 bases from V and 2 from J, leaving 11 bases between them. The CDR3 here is CASSSRTPQETQYF. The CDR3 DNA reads TGCGCCAGCAGCTCCCGGACGCCGCAAGAGACCCAGTACTTC.

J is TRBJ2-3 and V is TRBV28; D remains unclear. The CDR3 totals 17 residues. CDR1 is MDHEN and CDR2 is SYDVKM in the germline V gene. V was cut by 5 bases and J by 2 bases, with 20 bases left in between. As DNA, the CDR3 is TGTGCCAGCAGTGGTGGTGGGTGGTCAAAGGTCACAGATACGCAGTATTTT. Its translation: CASSGGGWSKVTDTQYF.

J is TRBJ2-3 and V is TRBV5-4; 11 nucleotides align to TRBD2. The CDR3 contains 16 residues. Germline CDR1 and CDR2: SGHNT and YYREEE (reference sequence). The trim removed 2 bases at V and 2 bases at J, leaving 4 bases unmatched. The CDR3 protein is CASSFRTSGSTDTQYF. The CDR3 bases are TGTGCCAGCAGCTTTAGGACTAGCGGGTCCACAGATACGCAGTATTTT.

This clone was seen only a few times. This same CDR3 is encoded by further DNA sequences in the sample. This CDR3 reads CASSLGGSSISETQYF. The CDR3 DNA sequence: TGCGCCAGCAGCTTGGGGGGATCTAGCATTTCAGAGACCCAGTACTTC. The rearrangement uses TRBV5-1 and TRBJ2-5; perhaps TRBD2 as D (5 bases). The CDR3 loop spans 16 amino acids. V lost 0 bases to trimming and J lost 4 bases, with 16 bases between them. Looked up from germline, CDR1 is SGHRS and CDR2 is YFSETQ.